One and the same sample provided the 21 T cell receptor beta chains below, sequenced in a study of blood T cell repertoires in COVID-19. The data were produced by immunoSEQ multiplex PCR, yet TCRdb's version contains in-frame clones alone and is incomplete. The repertoire holds hundreds of thousands of clones, just over 90% seen once, with over 1.5% in the top ten. Sequences were obtained from PBMCs or T cells enriched from blood (not recorded which). These receptors all come from a woman aged 18-35 years who had recovered from COVID-19.

The chain couples TRBV19 to TRBJ1-2; a possible D gene is TRBD1 (5 bases). This CDR3 is built from 11 residues. Germline CDR1 LNHDA, CDR2 SQIVND (reference sequence). V lost 8 bases to trimming and J lost 8 bases, with 12 bases between them. The CDR3 loop reads CASENGGGYTF. CDR3 sequence (DNA): TGTGCCAGTGAAAACGGGGGAGGCTACACCTTC.

The chain couples TRBV29-1 to TRBJ1-2; 11 bases map to TRBD1. The V segment lost 6 bases and the J segment 8 bases; nucleotides outside the gene matches: 8. From germline, CDR1 is SQVTM and CDR2 ANQGSEA. The CDR3 loop spans 13 amino acids. The CDR3 reads CSVPGTGGGGYTF. In DNA, the CDR3 is TGCAGCGTCCCCGGGACAGGGGGGGGAGGCTACACCTTC. Full variable domain (missing parts from reference TRBV29-1 and TRBJ1-2): SAVISQKPSRDICQRGTSLTIQCQVDSQVTMMFWYRQQPGQSLTLIATANQGSEATYESGFVIDKFPISRPNLTFSTLTVSNMSPEDSSIYLCSVPGTGGGGYTFGSGTRLTVV.

The rearrangement uses TRBV28 and TRBJ1-6; TRBD1 is a possible D gene (6 bases). This CDR3 comprises 14 residues. Germline V lookup: CDR1 MDHEN, CDR2 SYDVKM. The V gene lost 3 bases and the J gene lost 5 bases, with 8 bases spanning the gap. Here the CDR3 reads CASSLGHHNSPLHF. CDR3 DNA: TGTGCCAGCAGTTTGGGACATCATAATTCACCCCTCCACTTT.

J is TRBJ1-4 and V is TRBV6-5; D call uncertain. CDR1 is MNHEY, CDR2 SVGAGI, per germline. This CDR3 is 15 amino acids long. V was shortened by 6 bases and J by 7 bases, with 18 bases between the two germline ends. The CDR3 loop reads CASRREGTIAEKLFF. The CDR3 bases are TGTGCCAGCAGGAGGGAGGGCACTATAGCTGAAAAACTGTTTTTT.

This chain links TRBV3-1 (or the pseudogene TRBV3-2) with TRBJ1-1; TRBD1 aligns across 9 bases. The CDR3 runs to 17 residues. V shed 3 bases and J 4 bases; nucleotides not matched to a gene: 12. Germline V gene data show CDR1 as LGHDT and CDR2 as YNNKEL (reference sequence). This CDR3 reads CASSHASVGQGGTEAFF. The CDR3 DNA reads TGTGCCAGCAGCCACGCGTCGGTGGGACAGGGTGGCACTGAAGCTTTCTTT.

J is TRBJ2-5 and V is TRBV7-2, with TRBD2 as a possible D gene (5 bases). The germline gives CDR1 SGHTA, CDR2 FQGNSA. The CDR3 consists of 14 residues. Trimming removed 5 bases from V and 4 bases from J, with 14 bases in between. CDR3 bases: TGTGCCAGCAGCCACCCCGGGGTCCTAGAGACCCAGTACTTC. This codes for CASSHPGVLETQYF.

The chain has TRBV19 and TRBJ1-1, with D hard to call. Germline-derived CDR1 and CDR2 are LNHDA and SQIVND (reference sequence). The CDR3 is made up of 13 amino acids. The ends were cut back, 8 bases at V and 1 base at J, with 11 bases in the middle. CDR3 protein: CASYGQANTEAFF. CDR3 in DNA: TGTGCCAGTTACGGTCAGGCGAACACTGAAGCTTTCTTT.

The chain is built from TRBV19 and TRBJ2-7, with 11 bases matching TRBD2. V was clipped by 5 bases and J by 6 bases; unmatched bases: 9. CDR3 length: 15 residues. CDR1 is LNHDA and CDR2 is SQIVND in the germline V gene (reference sequence). The CDR3 here is CASSSLLAGAFEQYF. The CDR3 DNA follows: TGTGCCAGTAGTTCCTTACTAGCGGGGGCCTTCGAGCAGTACTTC.

The rearrangement links TRBV7-2 to TRBJ2-3, with 9 bases aligning to TRBD2. Per the germline V gene, CDR1 is SGHTA and CDR2 is FQGNSA. The CDR3 is made up of 15 amino acids. V shed 6 bases, J shed 6 bases, and the junction held 10 bases outside the gene matches. CDR3 protein: CASRARWAGGDTQYF. The CDR3 bases are TGTGCCAGCAGGGCTCGATGGGCGGGAGGGGATACGCAGTATTTT.

V usage is TRBV4-3 and J usage is TRBJ2-5, with D possibly matching TRBD2 (7 bases). The CDR3 is 16 residues long. From germline, CDR1 is LGHNA and CDR2 YSLEER. The V gene lost 0 bases and the J gene lost 9 bases, with 20 bases spanning the gap. CDR3 sequence (DNA): TGCGCCAGCAGCCAAGAAGGTCAAGGGGGGGGGATGGCCCAGTACTTC. This sequence encodes CASSQEGQGGGMAQYF.

The chain combines TRBV5-4 with TRBJ1-2; D unclear. Trimming stripped 4 bases from V and 2 bases from J, with 9 bases between. Germline-derived CDR1 and CDR2 are SGHNT and YYREEE (reference sequence). This CDR3 region has 13 residues. CDR3 coding DNA: TGTGCCAGCAGCCCAGACAAAAACTATGGCTACACCTTC. This translates into CASSPDKNYGYTF.

J is TRBJ1-2 and V is TRBV2, with 8 nucleotides matching TRBD1. Losses at the gene ends were 5 bases for V and 3 bases for J; bases not matched to a gene: 5. In germline, CDR1 is SNHLY, CDR2 FYNNEI. The CDR3 consists of 14 residues. The CDR3 nucleotides are TGTGCCAGCAGTTCAGACAGGGGAGACTATGGCTACACCTTC. This codes for CASSSDRGDYGYTF.

The rearrangement joins TRBV7-2 to TRBJ1-4; D might be TRBD1 (5 bases). The germline V gene has CDR1 SGHTA and CDR2 FQGNSA. V gave up 5 bases and J gave up 4 bases, with 14 bases separating them. The CDR3 length is 15 residues. The CDR3 here is CASSTHGGNNEKLFF. CDR3 sequence (DNA): TGTGCCAGCAGCACCCACGGGGGGAATAATGAAAAACTGTTTTTT.

This chain joins TRBV29-1 and TRBJ1-2, with no clear D. The CDR3 spans 13 residues. V lost 6 bases, J lost 6 bases, and 17 bases lay in between. Germline CDR1 is SQVTM and CDR2 is ANQGSEA. The DNA for the CDR3 is TGCAGCGTAACCTCTCCTAGGAGCAATGGCTACACCTTC. It is translated as CSVTSPRSNGYTF.

The chain combines TRBV15 with TRBJ1-5, with 7 bases fitting TRBD1. Germline-derived CDR1 and CDR2 are LNHNV and YYDKDF (reference sequence). The CDR3 runs 12 residues. Trimming took 8 bases from V and 4 from J; bases not matched to a gene: 2. Here the CDR3 DNA reads TGTGCCACCCGACAGGGAAATCAGCCCCAGCATTTT. It yields the protein CATRQGNQPQHF.

The CDR3 sequence is CASSPQGSSTNEKLFF. CDR3 coding DNA: TGTGCCAGCAGCCCTCAGGGCAGCTCAACTAATGAAAAACTGTTTTTT. This sequence joins TRBV9 and TRBJ1-4; tentatively, D is TRBD1 (5 bases). The V gene's germline CDR1 is SGDLS and CDR2 YYNGEE. The CDR3 sequence is 16 residues long. With 4 bases removed from V and 0 bases from J, the gap between germline ends came to 13 bases.

This rearrangement joins TRBV7-9 to TRBJ2-5; D not certain. Germline-derived CDR1 and CDR2 are SEHNR and FQNEAQ (reference sequence). V dropped 5 bases and J dropped 5 bases, with 18 bases sitting between them. This CDR3 is built from 15 residues. CDR3 bases: TGTGCCAGCAGCCCAACCCCGAGGATGATGGAGACCCAGTACTTC. As protein: CASSPTPRMMETQYF.

V gene TRBV4-2 combines with J gene TRBJ2-1; TRBD2 is a possible D gene (6 bases). Germline V gene data show CDR1 as LGHNA and CDR2 as YNFKEQ. The CDR3 loop spans 17 amino acids. V was pared by 4 bases and J by 0 bases, with 16 bases between. The CDR3 is CASSRVLSGYSYNEQFF. The CDR3 region has the DNA TGTGCCAGCAGCCGAGTCCTAAGCGGGTACTCCTACAATGAGCAGTTCTTC.

This sequence joins TRBV5-8 and TRBJ1-4; 8 bases map to TRBD1. Per the germline V gene, CDR1 is SGHTS and CDR2 is YDEGEE. V lost 6 bases to trimming and J lost 5 bases; unmatched junction nucleotides: 3. The CDR3 sequence is 13 residues long. The CDR3 spells CASTRDRNEKLFF. The DNA for the CDR3 is TGTGCCAGCACGAGGGACAGGAATGAAAAACTGTTTTTT.

This chain joins TRBV28 and TRBJ1-4; the match to TRBD1 covers 10 bases. Trimming took 2 bases from V and 10 from J; bases not matched to a gene: 7. This CDR3 comprises 15 residues. Germline loops: CDR1 MDHEN, CDR2 SYDVKM. CDR3 loop: CASSLPGQGTGKLFF. The DNA for the CDR3 is TGTGCCAGCAGTTTACCGGGACAGGGGACAGGAAAACTGTTTTTT.

The chain joins TRBV4-1 to TRBJ2-1; tentatively, D is TRBD1 (5 bases). V lost 3 bases, J lost 12 bases, and 12 bases lay in between. The CDR3 has 12 amino acids. Germline V gene sequence: CDR1 MGHRA, CDR2 YSYEKL. CDR3 nucleotide sequence: TGCGCCAGCAGCCAGCAGGGATTCGGGCAGTTCTTC. Translation: CASSQQGFGQFF.